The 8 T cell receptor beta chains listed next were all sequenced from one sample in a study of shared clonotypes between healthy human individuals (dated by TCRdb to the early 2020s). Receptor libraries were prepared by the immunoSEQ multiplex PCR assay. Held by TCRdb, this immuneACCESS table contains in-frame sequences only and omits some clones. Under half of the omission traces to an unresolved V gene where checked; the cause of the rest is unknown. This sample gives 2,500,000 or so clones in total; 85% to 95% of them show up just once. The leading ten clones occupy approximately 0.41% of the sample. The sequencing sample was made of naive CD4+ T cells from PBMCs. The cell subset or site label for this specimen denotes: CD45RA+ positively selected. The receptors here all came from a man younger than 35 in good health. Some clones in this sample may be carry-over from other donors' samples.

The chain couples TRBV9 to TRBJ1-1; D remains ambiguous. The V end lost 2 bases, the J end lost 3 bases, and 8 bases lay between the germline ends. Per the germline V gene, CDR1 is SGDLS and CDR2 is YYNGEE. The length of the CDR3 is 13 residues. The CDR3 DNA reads TGTGCCAGCAGCGTTAGGGATGACACTGAAGCTTTCTTT. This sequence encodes CASSVRDDTEAFF. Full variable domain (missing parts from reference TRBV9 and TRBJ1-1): DSGVTQTPKHLITATGQRVTLRCSPRSGDLSVYWYQQSLDQGLQFLIQYYNGEERAKGNILERFSAQQFPDLHSELNLSSLELGDSALYFCASSVRDDTEAFFGQGTRLTVV.

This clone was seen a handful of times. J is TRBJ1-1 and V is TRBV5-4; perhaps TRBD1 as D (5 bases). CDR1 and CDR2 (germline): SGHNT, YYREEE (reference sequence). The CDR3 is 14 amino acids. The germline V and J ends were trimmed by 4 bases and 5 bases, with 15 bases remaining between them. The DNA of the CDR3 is TGTGCCAGCAGCGGAGAGGCGGGGCGGACTGAAGCTTTCTTT. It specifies CASSGEAGRTEAFF. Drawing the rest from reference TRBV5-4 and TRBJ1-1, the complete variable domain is ETGVTQSPTHLIKTRGQQVTLRCSSQSGHNTVSWYQQALGQGPQFIFQYYREEENGRGNFPPRFSGLQFPNYSSELNVNALELDDSALYLCASSGEAGRTEAFFGQGTRLTVV.

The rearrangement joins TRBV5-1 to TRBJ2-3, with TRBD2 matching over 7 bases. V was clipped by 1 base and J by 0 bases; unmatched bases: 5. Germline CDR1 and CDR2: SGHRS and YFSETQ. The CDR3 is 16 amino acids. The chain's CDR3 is CASSLYGSGSTDTQYF. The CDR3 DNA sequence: TGCGCCAGCAGCTTGTATGGTAGCGGGAGCACAGATACGCAGTATTTT.

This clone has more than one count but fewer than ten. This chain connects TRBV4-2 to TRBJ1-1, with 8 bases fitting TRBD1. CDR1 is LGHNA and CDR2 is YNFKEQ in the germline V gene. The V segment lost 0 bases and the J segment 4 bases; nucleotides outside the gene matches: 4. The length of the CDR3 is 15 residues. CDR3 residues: CASSQDQGAATEAFF. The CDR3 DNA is TGTGCCAGCAGCCAAGATCAGGGGGCAGCCACTGAAGCTTTCTTT.

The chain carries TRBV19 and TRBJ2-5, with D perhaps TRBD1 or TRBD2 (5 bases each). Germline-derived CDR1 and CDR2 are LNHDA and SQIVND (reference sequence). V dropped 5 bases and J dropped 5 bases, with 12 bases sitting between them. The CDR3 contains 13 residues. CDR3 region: CASSARDVETQYF. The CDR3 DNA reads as TGTGCCAGTAGTGCCCGGGACGTCGAGACCCAGTACTTC.

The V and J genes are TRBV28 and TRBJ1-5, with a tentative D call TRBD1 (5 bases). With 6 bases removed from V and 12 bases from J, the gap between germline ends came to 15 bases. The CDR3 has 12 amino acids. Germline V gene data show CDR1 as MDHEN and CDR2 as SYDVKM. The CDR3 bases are TGTGCCAGCAGCTCAGGGAGGGAACTCCAGCATTTT. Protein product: CASSSGRELQHF. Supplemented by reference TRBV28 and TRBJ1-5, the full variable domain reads DVKVTQSSRYLVKRTGEKVFLECVQDMDHENMFWYRQDPGLGLRLIYFSYDVKMKEKGDIPEGYSVSREKKERFSLILESASTNQTSMYLCASSSGRELQHFGDGTRLSIL.

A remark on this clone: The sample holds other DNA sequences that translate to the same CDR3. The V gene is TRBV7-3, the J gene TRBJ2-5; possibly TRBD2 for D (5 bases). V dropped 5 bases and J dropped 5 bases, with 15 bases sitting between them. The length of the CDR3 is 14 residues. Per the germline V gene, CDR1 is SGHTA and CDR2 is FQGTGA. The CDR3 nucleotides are TGTGCCAGCAGCCCCCGCGGGTCTGGCGAGACCCAGTACTTC. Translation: CASSPRGSGETQYF.

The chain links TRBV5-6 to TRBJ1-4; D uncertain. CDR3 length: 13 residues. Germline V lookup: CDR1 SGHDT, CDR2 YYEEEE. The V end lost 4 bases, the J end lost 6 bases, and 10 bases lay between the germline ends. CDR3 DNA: TGTGCCAGCAGCCAAGGTAGAGATGAAAAACTGTTTTTT. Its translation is CASSQGRDEKLFF.